This T cell receptor beta chain is from a study of shared clonotypes between healthy human individuals. Turning to the study itself: Each donor had three CD4 naive, three CD4 memory, two CD8 naive and one CD8 memory plate.

V was trimmed by 3 bases and J by 4 bases, leaving 3 bases between them. CDR1 is MDHEN, CDR2 SYDVKM, per germline. The CDR3 sequence is 11 residues long. The assay was immunoSEQ multiplex PCR, and TCRdb's table has in-frame clones only and misses some. Here the sample spans a few hundred thousand clones, more than 60% being singletons. This receptor was obtained from a man aged 25 to 45 in good health. The specimen was memory CD4+ T cells sorted from blood. Noted subset: CD45RA-negative fraction. V usage is TRBV28 and J usage is TRBJ1-1; D not resolved. CDR3 nucleotides: TGTGCCAGCAGTTTGACCACTGAAGCTTTCTTT. Translated: CASSLTTEAFF.